The entry that follows covers one T cell receptor beta chain sequence. Its antigen is still unknown. No quality values exist for individual bases; no much larger clone is one base distant. CDR1 and CDR2 were assigned from the germline V gene as SQVTM and ANQGSEA. There are 13 amino acids in the CDR3, from cysteine to phenylalanine inclusive. CDR3 DNA is the only sequence kept; it has 39 bases, read in frame from the first base. Trimming removed 1 base from V and 5 bases from J; the gene matches leave 4 bases unexplained. The trial excluded patients who had a history of autoimmune disease or were on systemic immunosuppression. Peripheral blood for TCR sequencing was collected from all dose cohorts at baseline, on cycle 4 day 1, and on cycle 7 day 1. Samples came from an open-label, multicenter, first-in-human phase I dose-escalation trial of ivuxolimab. The trial enrolled adults with locally advanced or metastatic head and neck squamous cell, hepatocellular, melanoma or renal cell carcinoma. Before TCR sequencing, CD4+ T cells and CD8+ T cells from peripheral blood were sorted into separate populations.

These data are taken from a study of OX40 agonist ivuxolimab in advanced cancers. At the level of the whole study: The costimulatory receptor OX40 (CD134) was targeted by ivuxolimab, a fully human IgG2 agonistic monoclonal antibody. In the dose-escalation cohort, 82.7% of patients were male, and the mean age was approximately 60 years, with a range of about 20 to 79. Intravenous ivuxolimab was administered to patients every 2 weeks at six dose levels: 0.01, 0.1, 0.3, 1.5, 3 and 10 mg/kg. The point of sequencing TCRbeta in the periphery was to test whether ivuxolimab changed TCR sequence diversity and drove clonal T-cell expansion. The paper covers the monotherapy dose-escalation part of the phase I ivuxolimab trial, which included N of about 50 patients. Of the roughly 51 dose-escalation patients, hepatocellular carcinoma was present in around 20, melanoma in roughly 15, renal cell carcinoma in 9 and head and neck cancer in 9. Prior anti-PD-1, anti-PD-L1 or anti-CTLA-4 therapy was permitted, and checkpoint inhibitors had been received by around 39% of dose-escalation patients. Three dose-escalation patients achieved partial responses, one with hepatocellular carcinoma and two with cutaneous melanoma. Overall results and qualifications from the work: In the 0.1-3.0 mg/kg groups, partial responders had among the lowest normalized peripheral clonal expansion, particularly in CD8+ T cells. After ivuxolimab, expanded clones were on average more numerous among CD8+ T cells than among CD4+ T cells. At doses from 0.1 to 3.0 mg/kg, clonal expansion was seen in both CD4+ and CD8+ blood T cells between baseline and week 6. Low levels of normalized T-cell clonal expansion were also seen in some patients who did not respond. The antigen specificity of the peripheral T cells that underwent clonal expansion was not determined.

Genomic DNA was isolated from the sorted cells so that the TCRbeta CDR3 region could be sequenced. The immunoSEQ Assay was used for sequencing of TCRbeta CDR3 regions. TCRdb provides this immuneACCESS table in a form limited to in-frame rearrangements. Some clones are lacking; in checked studies, under half of them reflect an unresolved V gene, and why the rest are absent is not known. The sample has 45,000 to 65,000 clones on record, over 75% of them singletons. The top ten constitute roughly 0.66% of the sample. This chain joins TRBV29-1 to TRBJ2-7, with TRBD1 identical over 8 junction bases. The sample consisted of CD4+ or CD8+ T cells sorted from blood, taken in a trial of the OX40 agonist ivuxolimab. This sequence was found in an adult with an advanced solid tumor such as melanoma, head and neck, liver or kidney cancer. The CDR3 reads as follows: CSVEAHRGDEQYF. The sequence in DNA is TGCAGCGTTGAAGCTCACAGGGGGGACGAGCAGTACTTC.